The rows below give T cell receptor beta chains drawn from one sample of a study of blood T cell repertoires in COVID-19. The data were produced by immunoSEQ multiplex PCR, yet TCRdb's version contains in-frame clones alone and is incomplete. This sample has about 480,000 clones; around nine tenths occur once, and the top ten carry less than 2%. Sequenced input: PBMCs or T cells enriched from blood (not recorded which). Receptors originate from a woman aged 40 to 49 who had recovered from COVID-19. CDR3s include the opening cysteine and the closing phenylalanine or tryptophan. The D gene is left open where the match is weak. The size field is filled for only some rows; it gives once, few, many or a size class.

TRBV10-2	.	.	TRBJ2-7	TGCGCCAGCAGTTTGAGTAGTGATGCCTACGAGCAGTACTTC	CASSLSSDAYEQYF
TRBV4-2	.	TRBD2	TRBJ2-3	TGTGCCAGCAGCCAAGGACTAGCAGTGAGCACAGATACGCAGTATTTT	CASSQGLAVSTDTQYF
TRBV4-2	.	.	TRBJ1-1	TGTGCCAGCAGCCAAAACCCAGGATTGAACACTGAAGCTTTCTTT	CASSQNPGLNTEAFF
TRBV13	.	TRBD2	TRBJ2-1	TGTGCCAGCAGCTTAGCCGGGACTAGCGAAGATGAGCAGTTCTTC	CASSLAGTSEDEQFF
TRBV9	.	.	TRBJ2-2	TGTGCCAGCAGCGTAGGCAGGACATACACCGGGGAGCTGTTTTTT	CASSVGRTYTGELFF
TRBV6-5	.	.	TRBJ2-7	TGTGCCAGCAGTAGACACGAGATCTACGAGCAGTACTTC	CASSRHEIYEQYF
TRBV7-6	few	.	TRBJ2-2	TGTGCCAGCAGCTTCGACGTAGACTGGGAGCTGTTTTTT	CASSFDVDWELFF
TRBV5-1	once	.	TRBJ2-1	TGCGCCAGCAGCGGCGGGGACTGGTCCTTCAATGAGCAGTTCTTC	CASSGGDWSFNEQFF
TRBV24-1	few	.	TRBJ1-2	TGTGCCACCAGTGGTCGACAGGAGGCCTATGGCTACACCTTC	CATSGRQEAYGYTF
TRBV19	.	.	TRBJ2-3	TGTGCCAGTAGTCTGGCGATACAGGGCTACTATCAAGACACAGATACGCAGTATTTT	CASSLAIQGYYQDTDTQYF
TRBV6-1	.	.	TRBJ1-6	TGTGCCAGCAGTGTAACAGAAAGGGGATCCTATAATTCACCCCTCCACTTT	CASSVTERGSYNSPLHF
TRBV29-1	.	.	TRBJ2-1	TGCAGCGTTGACCGAGACAGACCACGCAATGAGCAGTTCTTC	CSVDRDRPRNEQFF
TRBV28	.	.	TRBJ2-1	TGTGCCAGCTTTAGTGAGGGAGTTCGTTGGAATGAGCAGTTCTTC	CASFSEGVRWNEQFF
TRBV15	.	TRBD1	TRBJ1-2	TGTGCCACCAGCAGAGGGGGACAGGGGGGCTATGGCTACACCTTC	CATSRGGQGGYGYTF
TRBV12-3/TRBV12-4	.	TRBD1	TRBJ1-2	TGTGCCAGCAATCGTGGACAGGGTCGGCACTACACCTTC	CASNRGQGRHYTF
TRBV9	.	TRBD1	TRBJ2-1	TGTGCCAGCAGCGTAGAGGGGGACAGGGCCAATGAGCAGTTCTTC	CASSVEGDRANEQFF
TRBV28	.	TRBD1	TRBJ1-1	TGTGCCAGCAGCCTCGACAGGGCTAGCCGGAACACTGAAGCTTTCTTT	CASSLDRASRNTEAFF
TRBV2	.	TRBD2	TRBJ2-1	TGTGCCAGCAGTGGACTAGCGGGAGGGCCGTTAACATCCTACAATGAGCAGTTCTTC	CASSGLAGGPLTSYNEQFF
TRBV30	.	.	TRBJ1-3	TGTGCCTGGATCCTCCCTGGAAACACCATATATTTT	CAWILPGNTIYF
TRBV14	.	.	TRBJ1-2	TGTGCCAGCAGCCAATGGGTGGGACTTAACTATGGCTACACCTTC	CASSQWVGLNYGYTF
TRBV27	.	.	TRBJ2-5	TGTGCCAGCAGTTTAGGGTCCCGCGGGGAGACCCAGTACTTC	CASSLGSRGETQYF
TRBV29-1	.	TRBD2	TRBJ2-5	TGCAGCGTTGAAGATCTGAACGGGGGGGGTTTAGAGACCCAGTACTTC	CSVEDLNGGGLETQYF
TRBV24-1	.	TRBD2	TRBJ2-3	TGTGCCACCAGTGATACTAGCGCCCGTAGCACAGATACGCAGTATTTT	CATSDTSARSTDTQYF
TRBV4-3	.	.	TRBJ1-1	TGCGCCAGCAGCCCGGACACCCTCACTGAAGCTTTCTTT	CASSPDTLTEAFF
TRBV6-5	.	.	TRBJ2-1	TGTGCCAGCAGTTACAGCGCTTCCTACAATGAGCAGTTCTTC	CASSYSASYNEQFF
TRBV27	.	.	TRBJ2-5	TGTGCCAGCAGTCCCCTGACCGACCTGGGTGGGACTGAAGAGACCCAGTACTTC	CASSPLTDLGGTEETQYF
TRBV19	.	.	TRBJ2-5	TGTGCCAGTAGCGACAAATTCCAAGAGACCCAGTACTTC	CASSDKFQETQYF
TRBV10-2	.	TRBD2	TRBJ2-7	TGCGCCAGCAGTGGGGGTGGGATAGCGGGTAAGAGCTCCTACGAGCAGTACTTC	CASSGGGIAGKSSYEQYF
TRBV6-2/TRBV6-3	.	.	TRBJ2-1	TGTGCCAGCAGTTACCAATTCCCATCCAATGAGCAGTTCTTC	CASSYQFPSNEQFF
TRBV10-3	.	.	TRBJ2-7	TGTGCCATCAGTGAGTCGTGGCTAGCTCGAGGAGACGAGCAGTACTTC	CAISESWLARGDEQYF
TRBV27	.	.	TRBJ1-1	TGTGCCAGCAGTCCACTGTCCGGGACTGAAGCTTTCTTT	CASSPLSGTEAFF
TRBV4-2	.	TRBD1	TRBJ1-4	TGTGCCAGCAGCCAGGACAGGGTCGGGGAAAAACTGTTTTTT	CASSQDRVGEKLFF
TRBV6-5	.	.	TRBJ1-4	TGTGCCATTGTGGGGCTTGATGAAAAACTGTTTTTT	CAIVGLDEKLFF
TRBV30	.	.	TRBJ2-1	TGTGCCTGGAGTTACATCAATGAGCAGTTCTTC	CAWSYINEQFF
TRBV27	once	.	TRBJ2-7	TGTGCCAGCAGTTTGTCAGGGTCCTACGAGCAGTACTTC	CASSLSGSYEQYF
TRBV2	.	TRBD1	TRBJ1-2	TGTGCCAGCAGCGCAAGCACAGGGGTCGGCGATGGCTACACCTTC	CASSASTGVGDGYTF
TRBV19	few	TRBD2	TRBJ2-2	TGTGCCAGTAACAAGGTCCCGGGACTAGCGGGAGGGCGTGGGGAGCTGTTTTTT	CASNKVPGLAGGRGELFF
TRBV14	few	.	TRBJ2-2	TGTGCCAGCAGCCTCCCAGGGGTCGGGGAGCTGTTTTTT	CASSLPGVGELFF
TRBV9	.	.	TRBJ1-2	TGTGCCAGCAATCTTAGGGGTAACTATGGCTACACCTTC	CASNLRGNYGYTF
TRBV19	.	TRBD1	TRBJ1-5	TGTGCCAGTAGTACCACAGGGGGCAATCAGCCCCAGCATTTT	CASSTTGGNQPQHF
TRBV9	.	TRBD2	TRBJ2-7	TGTGCCAGCGGGGGGGAAAATGAGTCCTACGAGCAGTACTTC	CASGGENESYEQYF
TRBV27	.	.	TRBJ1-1	TGTGCCAGCAGCCCTATCAGGGGGAACACTGAAGCTTTCTTT	CASSPIRGNTEAFF
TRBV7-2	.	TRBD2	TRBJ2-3	TGTGCCAGCAGCCGGAAAGCGGGAGGAGGAGATACGCAGTATTTT	CASSRKAGGGDTQYF
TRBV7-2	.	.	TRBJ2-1	TGTGCCAGCAGCTTACTCCAGGCCTATGAGCAGTTCTTC	CASSLLQAYEQFF
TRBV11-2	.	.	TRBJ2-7	TGTGCCAGCAGCCCCACTAGGAGGCCCTACGAGCAGTACTTC	CASSPTRRPYEQYF
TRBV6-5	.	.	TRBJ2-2	TGTGCCAGCAGTTACACTGCCCGGGAGCTGTTTTTT	CASSYTARELFF
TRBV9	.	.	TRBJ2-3	TGTGCCAGCAGCTCACAGGGTATGGGCACAGATACGCAGTATTTT	CASSSQGMGTDTQYF
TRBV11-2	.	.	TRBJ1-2	TGTGCCAGCAGCTTAGTTCGCGGACTAAACTATGGCTACACCTTC	CASSLVRGLNYGYTF
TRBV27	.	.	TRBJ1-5	TGTGCCAGCAGAAACCTCTATAGCAATCAGCCCCAGCATTTT	CASRNLYSNQPQHF
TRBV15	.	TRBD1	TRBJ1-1	TGTGCCTCGGGACAGGGGCTCACTGAAGCTTTCTTT	CASGQGLTEAFF
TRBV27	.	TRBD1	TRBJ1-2	TGTGCCAGCAGTCCTCAGGGGGATATAAGCTATGGCTACACCTTC	CASSPQGDISYGYTF
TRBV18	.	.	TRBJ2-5	TGTGCCAGCTCTCACACAACACGGCTCACGACGGGGGAGACCCAGTACTTC	CASSHTTRLTTGETQYF
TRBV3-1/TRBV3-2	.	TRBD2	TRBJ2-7	TGTGCCAGCAGCCAAGGTGATAGCGGGAGGGCCGAGCAGTACTTC	CASSQGDSGRAEQYF
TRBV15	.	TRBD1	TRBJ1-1	TGTGCCACCAGCAGAGGCGGACAGGGTGGCACTGAAGCTTTCTTT	CATSRGGQGGTEAFF
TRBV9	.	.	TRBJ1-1	TGTGCCAGCAGCGTATCAGGCCTGTTGAACACTGAAGCTTTCTTT	CASSVSGLLNTEAFF
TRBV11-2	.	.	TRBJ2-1	TGTGCCAGCAGCTTACGTCTAATGAACAATGAGCAGTTCTTC	CASSLRLMNNEQFF
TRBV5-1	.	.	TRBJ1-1	TGCGCCAGCAGCCCACTGGGGGGGGATGAGAACACTGAAGCTTTCTTT	CASSPLGGDENTEAFF
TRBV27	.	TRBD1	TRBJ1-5	TGTGCCAGCAGCCGTCCGGGACAGACTTTAGATCAGCCCCAGCATTTT	CASSRPGQTLDQPQHF
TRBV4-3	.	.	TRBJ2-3	TGCGCCAGCAGCCAAGTCCGGGGAGCCACAGATACGCAGTATTTT	CASSQVRGATDTQYF
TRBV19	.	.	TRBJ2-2	TGTGCCAGTAGTATAGATGCCCGGGGGGTCAGGGGTGTATTAAACACCGGGGAGCTGTTTTTT	CASSIDARGVRGVLNTGELFF